This T cell receptor beta chain appears in the sequencing data of a study of cytomegalovirus exposure and HLA in healthy donors. About the study: The 95 to 150 validation repertoires used a platform that matched the one used for the approximately 700 first-cohort repertoires, as a later analysis reported.

This table comes from immunoSEQ multiplex PCR, and its TCRdb copy is limited to in-frame clones, with some not included. This sample has around 250,000 clones, with 90% found just once. The study, taken as a whole, reports: In vitro testing confirmed a few CMV-associated chains as specific for CMV antigens.

A remark on this clone: Its cognate antigen is unknown.

The specimen was PBMCs. The TCR comes from a woman in her twenties or thirties in good health and CMV-seronegative.

The CDR3 DNA sequence: TGTGCCAGCAGCTTATCTCTCTCGGCTAGCACAGATACGCAGTATTTT. This sequence encodes CASSLSLSASTDTQYF. This rearrangement joins TRBV7-3 to TRBJ2-3; D is unresolved. This CDR3 has 16 residues. Germline V gene data show CDR1 as SGHTA and CDR2 as FQGTGA. The V gene lost 2 bases and the J gene lost 0 bases, with 12 bases spanning the gap.